One and the same sample provided the 15 T cell receptor beta chains below, sequenced in a study of shared clonotypes between healthy human individuals. Sequenced by immunoSEQ multiplex PCR; TCRdb stores in-frame clones only, minus some. The sample gives about 180,000 clones, approximately 92% of which show up once; about 0.07% is in the top ten. The sequencing input was naive CD4+ T cells sorted from blood. Subset meaning: CD45RA+ positively selected. These receptors all come from a woman aged 25 to 39 in good health.

The V call is TRBV6-5, the J call TRBJ2-5; 8 nucleotides align to TRBD1. The CDR3 sequence is 13 residues long. Trimming removed 8 bases from V and 6 bases from J; junction bases left unmatched: 8. Looked up from germline, CDR1 is MNHEY and CDR2 is SVGAGI. DNA for the CDR3: TGTGCCAGCGGGATACAGGGGGATAAGACCCAGTACTTC. As protein: CASGIQGDKTQYF.

The rearrangement uses TRBV7-9 and TRBJ2-5; D is unclear. This CDR3 is built from 14 residues. V was trimmed by 3 bases and J by 11 bases, leaving 19 bases between them. Germline V gene sequence: CDR1 SEHNR, CDR2 FQNEAQ (reference sequence). CDR3 nucleotide sequence: TGTGCCAGCAGCTTTCGTGGGTCCCTCGGTGAGCAGTACTTC. The encoded protein is CASSFRGSLGEQYF. The full variable domain, its missing parts supplied by reference TRBV7-9 and TRBJ2-5, is DTGVSQNPRHKITKRGQNVTFRCDPISEHNRLYWYRQTLGQGPEFLTYFQNEAQLEKSRLLSDRFSAERPKGSFSTLEIQRTEQGDSAMYLCASSFRGSLGEQYFGPGTRLLVL.

The rearrangement links TRBV6-4 to TRBJ2-1, with a tentative D call TRBD1 (6 bases). The germline V and J ends were trimmed by 3 bases and 4 bases, with 16 bases remaining between them. Germline V gene data show CDR1 as MRHNA and CDR2 as SNTAGT. The CDR3 totals 16 residues. This CDR3 reads CASSEQGQGLYNEQFF. The CDR3 bases are TGTGCCAGCAGTGAACAGGGTCAAGGTCTGTACAATGAGCAGTTCTTC.

V gene TRBV2 combines with J gene TRBJ2-7; TRBD1 aligns across 7 bases. Trimming cost V 4 bases and J 2 bases; bases outside gene matches: 5. CDR1 is SNHLY, CDR2 FYNNEI, per germline. This CDR3 contains 14 residues. The CDR3 protein is CASSGQGVAYEQYF. The CDR3 DNA reads as TGTGCCAGCAGTGGACAGGGTGTCGCCTACGAGCAGTACTTC.

This chain links TRBV5-1 with TRBJ1-4; a possible D gene is TRBD1 (5 bases). V lost 3 bases, J lost 6 bases, and 12 bases lay in between. Germline loops: CDR1 SGHRS, CDR2 YFSETQ. This CDR3 has 14 amino acids. The CDR3 here is CASSSGGLHEKLFF. For the CDR3, the DNA is TGCGCCAGCAGCTCGGGGGGACTTCATGAAAAACTGTTTTTT.

The CDR3 DNA sequence: TGTGCCAGCAGCCGCGAGGGGGAGACCCAGTACTTC. Residues: CASSREGETQYF. This sequence joins TRBV7-3 and TRBJ2-5; D tentatively reads TRBD1 or TRBD2 (5 bases each). The V end was cut by 5 bases, the J end by 5 bases, with 9 bases between. Germline V gene data show CDR1 as SGHTA and CDR2 as FQGTGA. There are 12 residues in the CDR3.

V gene TRBV5-4 combines with J gene TRBJ2-2; D is possibly TRBD2 (5 bases). This CDR3 spans 16 amino acids. The ends were cut back, 0 bases at V and 0 bases at J, with 9 bases in the middle. Germline-derived CDR1 and CDR2 are SGHNT and YYREEE (reference sequence). CDR3 bases: TGTGCCAGCAGCTTGGCCACAGCGGCGAACACCGGGGAGCTGTTTTTT. Translation: CASSLATAANTGELFF. Drawing the rest from reference TRBV5-4 and TRBJ2-2, the complete variable domain is ETGVTQSPTHLIKTRGQQVTLRCSSQSGHNTVSWYQQALGQGPQFIFQYYREEENGRGNFPPRFSGLQFPNYSSELNVNALELDDSALYLCASSLATAANTGELFFGEGSRLTVL.

The rearrangement links TRBV7-6 to TRBJ2-7, with D possibly matching TRBD2 (6 bases). CDR1 SGHVS and CDR2 FNYEAQ come from the germline V gene. V dropped 4 bases and J dropped 6 bases, with 13 bases sitting between them. The CDR3 contains 13 residues. This CDR3 is CASSSTLGSEQYF. DNA for the CDR3: TGTGCCAGCAGCTCAACTCTCGGGAGCGAGCAGTACTTC.

This clone was seen only once. The rearrangement joins TRBV4-1 to TRBJ1-4; D is undetermined. Germline V CDR1 and CDR2: MGHRA, YSYEKL. V dropped 0 bases and J dropped 5 bases, with 10 bases sitting between them. The CDR3 covers 15 residues. The CDR3 DNA reads TGCGCCAGCAGCCAAGATAACTTCGGGAATGAAAAACTGTTTTTT. As protein: CASSQDNFGNEKLFF.

The V gene is TRBV15, the J gene TRBJ2-1; D gene uncertain. This CDR3 spans 17 amino acids. Trimming removed 0 bases at V and 2 bases at J, with 14 bases between. CDR1 is LNHNV, CDR2 YYDKDF, per germline (reference sequence). Written as DNA, the CDR3 is TGTGCCACCAGCAGAGAAACTGCCGCCTACACCTACAATGAGCAGTTCTTC. This encodes CATSRETAAYTYNEQFF.

This chain links TRBV7-2 with TRBJ2-1, with 9 bases lining up with TRBD2. Germline loops: CDR1 SGHTA, CDR2 FQGNSA. With V trimmed by 5 bases and J by 9 bases, 8 bases remained unmatched. This CDR3 is built from 14 residues. The CDR3 nucleotides are TGTGCCAGCAGCCCCCCCAGCGGGAGGCCTGAGCAGTTCTTC. It specifies CASSPPSGRPEQFF.

V gene TRBV29-1 combines with J gene TRBJ1-1; 10 positions agree with TRBD1. The V gene's germline CDR1 is SQVTM and CDR2 ANQGSEA. The CDR3 consists of 15 residues. Trimming removed 6 bases from V and 4 bases from J; junction bases left unmatched: 11. The CDR3: CSVERTGGKGTEAFF. The CDR3 DNA reads as TGCAGCGTGGAAAGGACAGGGGGTAAGGGCACTGAAGCTTTCTTT.

The chain carries TRBV4-1 and TRBJ2-5, with TRBD2 identical over 13 bases. Near its end, the DNA agrees better with TRBJ2-7, so the J call may be wrong. The germline V gene encodes CDR1 MGHRA and CDR2 YSYEKL. The CDR3 has 16 amino acids. The chain's CDR3 is CASSQTGTSGTYEQYF. The CDR3, as DNA: TGCGCCAGCAGCCAAACCGGGACTAGCGGGACATACGAGCAGTACTTC.

The chain links TRBV30 to TRBJ1-4, with D possibly matching TRBD1 (5 bases). Germline V gene data show CDR1 as GTSNPN and CDR2 as SVGIG (reference sequence). Trimming removed 0 bases from V and 8 bases from J, with 13 bases in between. The CDR3 extends over 14 amino acids. CDR3: CAWSVQRAGEKLFF. CDR3 sequence (DNA): TGTGCCTGGAGTGTACAGAGGGCAGGGGAAAAACTGTTTTTT.

The chain links TRBV7-2 to TRBJ2-1; D is ambiguous. The CDR3 covers 14 residues. In germline, CDR1 is SGHTA, CDR2 FQGNSA. Trimming took off 2 bases at V and 5 bases at J, with 10 bases between the two ends. The CDR3 reads CASSLSESHNEQFF. In DNA form, the CDR3 reads TGTGCCAGCAGCTTATCTGAGAGCCACAATGAGCAGTTCTTC.